This TCR beta chain was retrieved from a study of shared clonotypes between healthy human individuals. The overall study: CD4 naive and CD4 memory each took three plates per donor, while CD8 naive took two and CD8 memory one.

Worth noting for this clone: The junction and the germline gene differ at one end; a read error may be behind it.

For each subset, genomic DNA was distributed in equal portions over several immunoSEQ plates. Template for every sorted-subset replicate PCR totaled about 200 ng DNA, 30,000 to 35,000 T cell genomes. TCRdb keeps only in-frame clones here, not all; method: immunoSEQ multiplex PCR. The sample holds 2 million to 2.5 million clones, 85% to 95% seen once. Germline V gene lookup returns CDR1 MNHNS and CDR2 SASEGT. This CDR3 is 13 amino acids long. This receptor was identified in a man younger than 35 in good health. Some clones in this sample may be carry-over from other donors' samples. The chain is built from TRBV6-1 and TRBJ2-1; unclear D gene. The sequenced sample was naive CD4+ T cells from PBMCs. Subset described: CD45RA+ positively selected. The CDR3 protein is CASTRDPYHEQFF. In DNA form, the CDR3 reads TGTGCCAGCACCAGAGACCCCTACCATGAGCAGTTCTTC.